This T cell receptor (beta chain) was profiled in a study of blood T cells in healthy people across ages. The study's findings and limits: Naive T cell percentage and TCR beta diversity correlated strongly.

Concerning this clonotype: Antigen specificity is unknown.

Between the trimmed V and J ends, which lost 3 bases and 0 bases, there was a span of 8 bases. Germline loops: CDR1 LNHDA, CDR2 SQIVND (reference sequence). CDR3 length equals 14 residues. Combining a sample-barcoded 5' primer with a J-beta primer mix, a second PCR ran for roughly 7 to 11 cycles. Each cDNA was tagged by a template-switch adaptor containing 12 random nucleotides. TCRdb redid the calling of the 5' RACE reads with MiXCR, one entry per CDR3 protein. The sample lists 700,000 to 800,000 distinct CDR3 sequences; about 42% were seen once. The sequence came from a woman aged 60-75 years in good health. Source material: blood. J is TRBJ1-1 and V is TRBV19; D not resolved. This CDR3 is CASSMGGMNTEAFF. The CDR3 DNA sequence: TGTGCCAGTAGTATGGGCGGAATGAACACTGAAGCTTTCTTT.